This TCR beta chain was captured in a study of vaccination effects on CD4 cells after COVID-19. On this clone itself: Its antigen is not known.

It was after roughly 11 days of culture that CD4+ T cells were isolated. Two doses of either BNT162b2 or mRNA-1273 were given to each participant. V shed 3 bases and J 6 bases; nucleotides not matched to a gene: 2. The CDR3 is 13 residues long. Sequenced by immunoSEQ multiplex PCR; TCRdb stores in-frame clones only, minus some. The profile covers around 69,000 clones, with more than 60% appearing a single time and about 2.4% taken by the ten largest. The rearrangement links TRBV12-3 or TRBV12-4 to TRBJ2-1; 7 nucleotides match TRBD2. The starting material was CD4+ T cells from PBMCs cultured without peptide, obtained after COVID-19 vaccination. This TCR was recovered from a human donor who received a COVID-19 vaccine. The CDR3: CASSLLAGNEQFF. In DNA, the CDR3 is TGTGCCAGCAGTTTGTTAGCGGGCAATGAGCAGTTCTTC.